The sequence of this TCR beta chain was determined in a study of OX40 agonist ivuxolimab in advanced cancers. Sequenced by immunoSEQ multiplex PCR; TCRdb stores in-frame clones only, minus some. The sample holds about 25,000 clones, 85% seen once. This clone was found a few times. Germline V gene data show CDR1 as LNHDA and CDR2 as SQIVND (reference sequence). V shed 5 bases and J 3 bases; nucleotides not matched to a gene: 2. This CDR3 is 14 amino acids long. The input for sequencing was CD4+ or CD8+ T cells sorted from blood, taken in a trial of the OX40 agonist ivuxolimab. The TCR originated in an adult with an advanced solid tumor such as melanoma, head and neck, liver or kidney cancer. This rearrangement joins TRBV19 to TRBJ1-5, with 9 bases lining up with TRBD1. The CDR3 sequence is CASSQQGANQPQHF. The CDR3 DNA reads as TGTGCCAGTAGTCAACAGGGGGCCAATCAGCCCCAGCATTTT.